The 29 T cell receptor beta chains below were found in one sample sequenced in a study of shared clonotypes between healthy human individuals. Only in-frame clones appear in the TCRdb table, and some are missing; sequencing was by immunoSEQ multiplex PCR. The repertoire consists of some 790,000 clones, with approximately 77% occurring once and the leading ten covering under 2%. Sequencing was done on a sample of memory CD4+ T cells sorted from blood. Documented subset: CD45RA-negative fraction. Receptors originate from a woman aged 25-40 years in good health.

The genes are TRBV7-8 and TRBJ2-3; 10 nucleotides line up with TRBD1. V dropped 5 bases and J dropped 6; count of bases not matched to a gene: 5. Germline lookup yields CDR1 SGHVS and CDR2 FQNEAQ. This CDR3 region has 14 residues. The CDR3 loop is CASSQRQGADTQYF. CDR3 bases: TGTGCCAGCAGCCAGCGACAGGGGGCTGATACGCAGTATTTT.

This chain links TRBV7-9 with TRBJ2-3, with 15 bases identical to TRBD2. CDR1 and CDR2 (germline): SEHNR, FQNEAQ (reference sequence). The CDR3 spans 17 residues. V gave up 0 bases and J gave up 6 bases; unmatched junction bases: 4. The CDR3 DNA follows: TGTGCCAGCAGCTTAGCGGGACTAGCGGGAGGTCGGGATACGCAGTATTTT. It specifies CASSLAGLAGGRDTQYF.

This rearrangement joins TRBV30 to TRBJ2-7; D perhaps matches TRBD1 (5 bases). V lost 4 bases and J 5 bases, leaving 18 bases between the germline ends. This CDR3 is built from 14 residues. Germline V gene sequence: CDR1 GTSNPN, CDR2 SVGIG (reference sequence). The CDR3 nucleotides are TGTGCCTGGAAAAGAGCCAGGGAAACCGACGAGCAGTACTTC. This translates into CAWKRARETDEQYF.

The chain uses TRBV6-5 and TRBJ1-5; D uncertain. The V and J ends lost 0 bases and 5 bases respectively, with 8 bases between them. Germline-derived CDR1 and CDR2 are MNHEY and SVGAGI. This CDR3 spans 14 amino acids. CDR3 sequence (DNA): TGTGCCAGCAGTTACTCCTACAGAGATCAGCCCCAGCATTTT. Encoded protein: CASSYSYRDQPQHF.

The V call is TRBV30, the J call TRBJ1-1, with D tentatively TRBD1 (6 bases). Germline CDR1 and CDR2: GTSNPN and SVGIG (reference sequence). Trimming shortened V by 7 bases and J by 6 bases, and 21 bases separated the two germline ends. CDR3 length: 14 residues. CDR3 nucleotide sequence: TGTGCCTTCCAACAGGGTATAAGGCACCCTGAAGCTTTCTTT. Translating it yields CAFQQGIRHPEAFF.

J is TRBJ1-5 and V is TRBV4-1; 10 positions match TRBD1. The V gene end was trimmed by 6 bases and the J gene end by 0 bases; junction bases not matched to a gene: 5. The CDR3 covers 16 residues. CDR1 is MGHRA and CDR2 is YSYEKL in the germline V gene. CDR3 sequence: CASSMGDRGSNQPQHF. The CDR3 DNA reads TGCGCCAGCAGTATGGGGGACAGGGGTAGCAATCAGCCCCAGCATTTT.

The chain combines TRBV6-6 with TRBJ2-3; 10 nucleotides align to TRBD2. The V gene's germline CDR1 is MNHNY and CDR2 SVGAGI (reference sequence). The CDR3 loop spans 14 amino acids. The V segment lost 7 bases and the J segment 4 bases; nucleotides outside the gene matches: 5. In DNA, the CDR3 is TGTGCCAGCACCTTACTAGCGGGATCAGATACGCAGTATTTT. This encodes CASTLLAGSDTQYF.

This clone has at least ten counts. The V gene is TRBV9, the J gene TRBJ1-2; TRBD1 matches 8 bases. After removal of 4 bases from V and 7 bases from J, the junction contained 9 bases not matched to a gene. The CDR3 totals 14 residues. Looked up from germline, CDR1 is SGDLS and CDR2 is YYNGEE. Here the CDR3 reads CASSTPTGALGYTF. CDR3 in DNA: TGTGCCAGCAGCACACCGACAGGGGCCCTTGGCTACACCTTC.

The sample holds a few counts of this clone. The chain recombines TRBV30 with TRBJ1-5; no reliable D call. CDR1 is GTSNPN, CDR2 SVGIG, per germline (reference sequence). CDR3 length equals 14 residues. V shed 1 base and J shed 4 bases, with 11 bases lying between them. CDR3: CAWSAGQLNQPQHF. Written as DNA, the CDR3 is TGTGCCTGGAGTGCCGGCCAGCTTAATCAGCCCCAGCATTTT.

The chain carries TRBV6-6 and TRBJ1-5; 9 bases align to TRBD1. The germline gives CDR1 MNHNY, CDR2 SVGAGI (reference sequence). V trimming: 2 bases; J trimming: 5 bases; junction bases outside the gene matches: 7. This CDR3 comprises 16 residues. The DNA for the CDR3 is TGTGCCAGCAGTTACAAGGGACAGGGAGCCCATCAGCCCCAGCATTTT. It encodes CASSYKGQGAHQPQHF.

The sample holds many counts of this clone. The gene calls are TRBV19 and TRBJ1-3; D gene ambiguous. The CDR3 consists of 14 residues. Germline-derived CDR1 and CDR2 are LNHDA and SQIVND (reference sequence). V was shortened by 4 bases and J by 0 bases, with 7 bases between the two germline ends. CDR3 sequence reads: CASSNGLSGNTIYF. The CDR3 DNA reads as TGTGCCAGTAGTAACGGTCTCTCTGGAAACACCATATATTTT.

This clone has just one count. In DNA, the CDR3 is TGTGCCAGCAGCTCCCGAGCGGAGGCGAACACCGGGGAGCTGTTTTTT. It yields the protein CASSSRAEANTGELFF. The chain combines TRBV7-9 with TRBJ2-2; possibly TRBD2 for D (5 bases). The CDR3 has 16 amino acids. V shed 4 bases and J shed 0 bases, with 12 bases lying between them. The germline gives CDR1 SEHNR, CDR2 FQNEAQ (reference sequence).

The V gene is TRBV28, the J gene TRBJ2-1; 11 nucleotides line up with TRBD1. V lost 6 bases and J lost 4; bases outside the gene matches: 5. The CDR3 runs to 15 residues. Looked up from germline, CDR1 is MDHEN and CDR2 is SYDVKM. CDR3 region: CASSSGTGGYNEQFF. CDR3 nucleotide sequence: TGTGCCAGCAGCTCGGGGACAGGGGGATACAATGAGCAGTTCTTC.

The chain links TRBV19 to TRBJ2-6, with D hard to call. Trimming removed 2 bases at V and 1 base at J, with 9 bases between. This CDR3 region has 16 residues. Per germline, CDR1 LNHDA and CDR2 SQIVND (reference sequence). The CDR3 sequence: CASSIKYSSGANVLTF. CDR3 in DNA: TGTGCCAGTAGTATAAAATACTCGTCTGGGGCCAACGTCCTGACTTTC. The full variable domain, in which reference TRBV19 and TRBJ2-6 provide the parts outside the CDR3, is DGGITQSPKYLFRKEGQNVTLSCEQNLNHDAMYWYRQDPGQGLRLIYYSQIVNDFQKGDIAEGYSVSREKKESFPLTVTSAQKNPTAFYLCASSIKYSSGANVLTFGAGSRLTVL.

The CDR3 region has the DNA TGTGCCAGCCAGGGGGCGTACGAGCAGTACTTC. Translation gives CASQGAYEQYF. This chain uses TRBV6-1 with TRBJ2-7; 8 bases match TRBD1. The V gene end was trimmed by 8 bases and the J gene end by 4 bases; junction bases not matched to a gene: 1. Germline V gives CDR1 MNHNS, CDR2 SASEGT. The CDR3 contains 11 residues.

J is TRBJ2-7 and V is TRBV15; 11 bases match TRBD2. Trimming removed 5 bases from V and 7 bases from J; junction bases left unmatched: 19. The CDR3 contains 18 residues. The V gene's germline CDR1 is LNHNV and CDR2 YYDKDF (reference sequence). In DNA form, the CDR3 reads TGTGCCACCAGCCGGAAGGGGACTAGCGGTTTTCTCCCGGGAGAGCAGTACTTC. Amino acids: CATSRKGTSGFLPGEQYF.

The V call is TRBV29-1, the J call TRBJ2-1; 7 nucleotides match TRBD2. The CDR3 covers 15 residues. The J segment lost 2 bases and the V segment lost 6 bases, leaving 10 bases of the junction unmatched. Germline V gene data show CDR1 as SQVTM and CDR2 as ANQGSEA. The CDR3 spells CSVPPSGRAYNEQFF. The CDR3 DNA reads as TGCAGCGTCCCGCCTAGCGGCAGAGCCTACAATGAGCAGTTCTTC.

The CDR3: CASSLVSSGIVSTQYF. In nucleotides, the CDR3 is TGTGCCAGCAGCTTAGTTTCTAGCGGAATTGTATCTACGCAGTATTTT. The chain couples TRBV11-1 to TRBJ2-3; 7 bases agree with TRBD2. The CDR3 length is 16 residues. V lost 1 base and J lost 8; bases outside the gene matches: 12. Germline V gene lookup returns CDR1 SGHAT and CDR2 FQDESV (reference sequence).

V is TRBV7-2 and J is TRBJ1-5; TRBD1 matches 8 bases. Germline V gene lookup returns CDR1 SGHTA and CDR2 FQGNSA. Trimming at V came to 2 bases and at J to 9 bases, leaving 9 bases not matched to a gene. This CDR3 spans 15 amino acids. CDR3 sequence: CASSLKVTGVLPQHF. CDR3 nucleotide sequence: TGTGCCAGCAGCTTAAAGGTGACAGGGGTGTTGCCCCAGCATTTT.

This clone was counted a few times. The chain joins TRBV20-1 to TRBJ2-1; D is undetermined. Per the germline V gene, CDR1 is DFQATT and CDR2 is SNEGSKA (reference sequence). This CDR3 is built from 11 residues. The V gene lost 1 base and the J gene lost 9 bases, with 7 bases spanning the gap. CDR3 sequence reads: CSARVDAEQFF. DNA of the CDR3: TGCAGTGCTAGAGTGGATGCTGAGCAGTTCTTC.

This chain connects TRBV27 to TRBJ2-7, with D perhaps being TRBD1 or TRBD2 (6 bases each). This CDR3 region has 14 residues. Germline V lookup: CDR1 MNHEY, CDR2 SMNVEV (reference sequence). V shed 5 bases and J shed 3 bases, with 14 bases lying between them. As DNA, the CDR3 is TGTGCCAGCAGTCGAATGAGGGGGGTCTACGAGCAGTACTTC. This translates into CASSRMRGVYEQYF.

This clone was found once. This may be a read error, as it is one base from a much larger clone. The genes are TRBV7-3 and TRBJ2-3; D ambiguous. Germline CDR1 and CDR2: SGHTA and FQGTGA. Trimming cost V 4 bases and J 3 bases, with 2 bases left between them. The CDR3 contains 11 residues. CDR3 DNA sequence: TGTGCCAGCAGCTCTACAGATACGCAGTATTTT. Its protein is CASSSTDTQYF.

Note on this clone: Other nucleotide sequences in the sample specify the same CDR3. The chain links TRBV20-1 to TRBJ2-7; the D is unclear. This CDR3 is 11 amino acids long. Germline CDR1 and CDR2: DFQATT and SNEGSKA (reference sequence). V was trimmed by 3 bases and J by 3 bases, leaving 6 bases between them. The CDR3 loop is CSASSSYEQYF. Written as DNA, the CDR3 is TGCAGTGCTAGTTCCAGCTACGAGCAGTACTTC.

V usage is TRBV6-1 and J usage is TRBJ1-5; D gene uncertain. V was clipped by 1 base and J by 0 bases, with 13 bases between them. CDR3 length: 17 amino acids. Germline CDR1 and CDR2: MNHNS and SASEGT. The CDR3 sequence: CASSEVGMWNSNQPQHF. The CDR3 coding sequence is TGTGCCAGCAGTGAAGTGGGGATGTGGAATAGCAATCAGCCCCAGCATTTT.

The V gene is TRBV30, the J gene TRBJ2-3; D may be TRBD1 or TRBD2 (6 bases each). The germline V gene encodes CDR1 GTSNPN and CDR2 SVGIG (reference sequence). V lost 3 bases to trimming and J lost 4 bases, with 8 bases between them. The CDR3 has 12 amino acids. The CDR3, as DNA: TGTGCCTGGAGAGGGGGGTCAGATACGCAGTATTTT. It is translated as CAWRGGSDTQYF. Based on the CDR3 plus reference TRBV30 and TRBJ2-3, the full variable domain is SQTIHQWPATLVQPVGSPLSLECTVEGTSNPNLYWYRQAAGRGLQLLFYSVGIGQISSEVPQNLSASRPQDRQFILSSKKLLLSDSGFYLCAWRGGSDTQYFGPGTRLTVL.

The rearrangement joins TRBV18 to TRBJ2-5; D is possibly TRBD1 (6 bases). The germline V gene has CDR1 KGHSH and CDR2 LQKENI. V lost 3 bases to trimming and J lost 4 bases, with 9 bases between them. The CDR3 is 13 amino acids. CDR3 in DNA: TGTGCCAGCTCACCCGGGACACGAGAGACCCAGTACTTC. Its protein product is CASSPGTRETQYF.

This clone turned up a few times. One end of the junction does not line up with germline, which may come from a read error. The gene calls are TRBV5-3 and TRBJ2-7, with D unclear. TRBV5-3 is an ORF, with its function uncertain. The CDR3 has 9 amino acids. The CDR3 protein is CAHTGPRWF. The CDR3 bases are TGTGCCCATACCGGCCCTAGATGGTTC.

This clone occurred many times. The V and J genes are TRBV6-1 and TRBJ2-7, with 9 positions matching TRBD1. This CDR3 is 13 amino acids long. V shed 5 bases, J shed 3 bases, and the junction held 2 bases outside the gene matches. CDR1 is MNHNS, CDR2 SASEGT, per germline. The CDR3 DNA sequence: TGTGCCAGCAGTCCGACAGGGGGCTACGAGCAGTACTTC. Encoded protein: CASSPTGGYEQYF.

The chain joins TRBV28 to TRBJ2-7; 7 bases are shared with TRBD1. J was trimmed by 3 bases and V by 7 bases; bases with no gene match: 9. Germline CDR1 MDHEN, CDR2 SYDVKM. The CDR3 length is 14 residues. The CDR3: CASTTTGIDYEQYF. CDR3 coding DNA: TGTGCCAGCACCACGACAGGGATAGACTACGAGCAGTACTTC.